The source of this T cell receptor beta chain is a study of blood T cells in healthy people across ages. A second about 6 to 12 cycle PCR used barcoded and J-beta primers. TCRdb ran MiXCR on the 5' RACE reads and lists one entry per CDR3 protein. The data contain some 1 million distinct CDR3 sequences, 40% to 50% of them singletons. This clonotype came up a few times. Germline-derived CDR1 and CDR2 are DFQATT and SNEGSKA (reference sequence). The length of the CDR3 is 15 residues. The ends were cut back, 0 bases at V and 3 bases at J, with 15 bases in the middle. This chain joins TRBV20-1 and TRBJ2-7; D perhaps matches TRBD2 (5 bases). The specimen was blood. This clonotype originated in a woman aged 55 to 70 in good health. The DNA for the CDR3 is TGCAGTGCTAGAGATCCCCAGCGGACGTTCTACGAGCAGTACTTC. This gives the protein CSARDPQRTFYEQYF.